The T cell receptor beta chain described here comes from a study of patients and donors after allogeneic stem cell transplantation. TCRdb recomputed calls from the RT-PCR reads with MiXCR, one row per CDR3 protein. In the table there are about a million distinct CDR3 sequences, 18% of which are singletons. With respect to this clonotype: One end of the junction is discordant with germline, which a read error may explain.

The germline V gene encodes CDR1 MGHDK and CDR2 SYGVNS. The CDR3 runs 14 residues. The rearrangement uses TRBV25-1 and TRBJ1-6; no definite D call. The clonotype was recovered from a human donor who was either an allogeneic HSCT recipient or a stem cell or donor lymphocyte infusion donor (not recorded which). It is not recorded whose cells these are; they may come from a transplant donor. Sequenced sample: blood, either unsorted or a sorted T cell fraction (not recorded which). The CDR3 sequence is CASSERQANSPLHF. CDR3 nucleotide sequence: TGTGCCAGCAGTGAAAGGCAGGCTAATTCACCCCTCCATTTT.